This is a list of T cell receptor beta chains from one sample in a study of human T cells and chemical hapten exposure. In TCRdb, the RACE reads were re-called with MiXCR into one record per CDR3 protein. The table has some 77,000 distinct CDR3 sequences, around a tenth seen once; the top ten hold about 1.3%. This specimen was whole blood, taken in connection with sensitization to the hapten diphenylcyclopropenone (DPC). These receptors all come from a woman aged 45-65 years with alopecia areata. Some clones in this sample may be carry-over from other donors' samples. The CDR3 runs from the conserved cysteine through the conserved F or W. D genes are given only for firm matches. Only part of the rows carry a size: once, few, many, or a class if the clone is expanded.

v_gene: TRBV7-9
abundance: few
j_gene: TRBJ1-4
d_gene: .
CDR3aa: CASRETDGPNEKLFF
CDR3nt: TGTGCCAGCAGGGAAACCGACGGACCTAATGAAAAACTGTTTTTT

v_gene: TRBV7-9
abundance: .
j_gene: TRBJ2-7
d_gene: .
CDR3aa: CASGSRWAWDEQYF
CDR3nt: TGTGCCAGCGGCTCCCGATGGGCATGGGACGAGCAGTACTTC

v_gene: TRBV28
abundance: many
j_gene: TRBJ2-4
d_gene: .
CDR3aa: CASSFERPPKYIQYF
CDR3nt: TGTGCCAGCAGTTTTGAGCGCCCCCCCAAGTACATTCAGTACTTC

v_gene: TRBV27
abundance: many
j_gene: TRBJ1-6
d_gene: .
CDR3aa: CASSLYLGNSPLHF
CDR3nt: TGTGCCAGCAGTTTATATTTGGGTAATTCACCCCTCCACTTT

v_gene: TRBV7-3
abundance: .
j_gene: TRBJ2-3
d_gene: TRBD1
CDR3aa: CASSSDRGTDTQYF
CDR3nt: TGTGCCAGCAGCTCCGACAGGGGAACAGATACGCAGTATTTT

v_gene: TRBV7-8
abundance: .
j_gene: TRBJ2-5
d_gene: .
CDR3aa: CASSRETQYF
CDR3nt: TGTGCCAGCAGCCGGGAGACCCAGTACTTC

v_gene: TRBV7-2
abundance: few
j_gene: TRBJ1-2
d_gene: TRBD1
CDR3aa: CASSSPGQGPDSYGYTF
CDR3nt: TGTGCCAGCAGCTCACCGGGACAGGGGCCGGATTCCTATGGCTACACCTTC

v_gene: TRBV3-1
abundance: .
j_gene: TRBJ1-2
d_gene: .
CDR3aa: CASSLKGGFRNYGYTF
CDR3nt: TGTGCCAGCAGCTTAAAGGGGGGGTTTCGCAACTATGGCTACACCTTC

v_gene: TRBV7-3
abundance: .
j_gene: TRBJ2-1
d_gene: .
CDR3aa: CASSYIPGNEQFF
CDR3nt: TGTGCCAGCAGCTACATCCCGGGGAATGAGCAGTTCTTC

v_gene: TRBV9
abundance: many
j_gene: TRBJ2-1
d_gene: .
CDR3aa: CASSVVGRISSYNEQFF
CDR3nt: TGTGCCAGCAGCGTAGTAGGACGCATTAGCTCCTACAATGAGCAGTTCTTC

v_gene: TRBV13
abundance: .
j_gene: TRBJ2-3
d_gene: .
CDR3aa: CASSPAGPQYF
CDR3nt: TGTGCCAGCAGCCCTGCGGGTCCGCAGTATTTT

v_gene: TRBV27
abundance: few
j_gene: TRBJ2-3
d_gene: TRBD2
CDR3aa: CASSLRAGTGGGTQYF
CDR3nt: TGTGCCAGCAGTTTACGCGCCGGGACGGGAGGAGGTACGCAGTATTTT

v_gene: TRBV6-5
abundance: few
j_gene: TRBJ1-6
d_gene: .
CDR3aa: CASRNYNSPLHF
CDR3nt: TGTGCCAGCAGAAACTATAATTCACCCCTCCACTTT

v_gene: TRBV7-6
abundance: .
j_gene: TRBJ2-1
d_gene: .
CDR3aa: CASSLAINEQFF
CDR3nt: TGTGCCAGCAGCTTAGCGATTAATGAGCAGTTCTTC

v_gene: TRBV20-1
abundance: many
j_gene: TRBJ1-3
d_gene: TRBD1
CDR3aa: CSARVGQPRNTIYF
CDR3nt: TGCAGTGCTAGAGTGGGACAGCCCCGGAACACCATATATTTT

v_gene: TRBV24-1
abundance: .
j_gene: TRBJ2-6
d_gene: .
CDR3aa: CATSDSQGSNVLTF
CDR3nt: TGTGCCACCAGTGATTCTCAGGGATCTAACGTCCTGACTTTC

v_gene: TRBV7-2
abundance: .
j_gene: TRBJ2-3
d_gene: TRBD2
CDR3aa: CASSTRLLAGGPTDTQYF
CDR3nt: TGTGCCAGCAGCACCCGACTTCTAGCGGGAGGGCCCACAGATACGCAGTATTTT

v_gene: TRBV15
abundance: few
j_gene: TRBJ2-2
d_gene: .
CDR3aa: CATSRGDGGELFF
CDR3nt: TGTGCCACCAGCAGAGGGGATGGCGGGGAGCTGTTTTTT

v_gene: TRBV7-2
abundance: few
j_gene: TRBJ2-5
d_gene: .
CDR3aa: CASSLDLGSQETQYF
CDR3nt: TGTGCCAGCAGCCTTGATCTGGGGAGCCAAGAGACCCAGTACTTC

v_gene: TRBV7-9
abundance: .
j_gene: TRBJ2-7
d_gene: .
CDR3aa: CASSSFPREYEQYF
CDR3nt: TGTGCCAGCAGCTCGTTCCCTCGGGAGTACGAGCAGTACTTC

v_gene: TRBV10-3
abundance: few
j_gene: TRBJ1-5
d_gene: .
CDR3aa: CAISDWGSNQPQHF
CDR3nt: TGTGCCATCAGTGACTGGGGTAGCAATCAGCCCCAGCATTTT

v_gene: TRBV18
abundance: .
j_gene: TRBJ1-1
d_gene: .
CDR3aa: CASSPTANTEAFF
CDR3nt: TGTGCCAGCTCACCAACAGCGAACACTGAAGCTTTCTTT

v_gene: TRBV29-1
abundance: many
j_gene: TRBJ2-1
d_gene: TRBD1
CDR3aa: CSVAPGRDRGPEQFF
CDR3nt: TGCAGCGTAGCCCCGGGACGGGACAGGGGCCCTGAGCAGTTCTTC

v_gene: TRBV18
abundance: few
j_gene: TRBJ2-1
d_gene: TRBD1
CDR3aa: CASSPWGQGVNEQFF
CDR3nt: TGTGCCAGCTCACCGTGGGGACAGGGTGTGAATGAGCAGTTCTTC

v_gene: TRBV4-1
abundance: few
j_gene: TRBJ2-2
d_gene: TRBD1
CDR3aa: CASSQGTGGNTGELFF
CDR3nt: TGCGCCAGCAGCCAGGGGACAGGGGGCAACACCGGGGAGCTGTTTTTT

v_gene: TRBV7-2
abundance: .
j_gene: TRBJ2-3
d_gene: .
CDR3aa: CASRGVTDTQYF
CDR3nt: TGTGCCAGCAGGGGGGTCACCGATACGCAGTATTTT

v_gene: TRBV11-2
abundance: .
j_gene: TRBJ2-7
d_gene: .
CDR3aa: CASSPLVGISYEQYF
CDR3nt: TGTGCCAGCAGCCCGCTGGTGGGAATCTCCTACGAGCAGTACTTC

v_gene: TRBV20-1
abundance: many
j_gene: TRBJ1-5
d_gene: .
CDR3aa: CSARDVGIGPQHF
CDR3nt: TGCAGTGCTAGAGATGTGGGGATAGGGCCCCAGCATTTT

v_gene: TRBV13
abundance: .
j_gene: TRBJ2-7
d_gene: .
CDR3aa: CASSLAGGGGPYEQYF
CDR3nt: TGTGCCAGCAGCTTAGCGGGGGGCGGAGGCCCCTACGAGCAGTACTTC

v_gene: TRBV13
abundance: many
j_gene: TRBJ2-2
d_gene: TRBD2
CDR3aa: CASSLLGTSGSANTGELFF
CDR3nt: TGTGCCAGCAGCTTATTAGGGACTAGCGGTTCTGCGAACACCGGGGAGCTGTTTTTT

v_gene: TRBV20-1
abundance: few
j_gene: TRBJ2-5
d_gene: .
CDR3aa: CSAGDVQTQYF
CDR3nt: TGCAGTGCTGGGGATGTCCAGACCCAGTACTTC

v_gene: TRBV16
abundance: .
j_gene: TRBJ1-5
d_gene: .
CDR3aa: CASIPRGGKSNQPQHF
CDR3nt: TGTGCCAGCATCCCCCGGGGAGGAAAGAGCAATCAGCCCCAGCATTTT

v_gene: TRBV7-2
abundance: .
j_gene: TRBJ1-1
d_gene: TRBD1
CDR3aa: CASSHTGGPANTEAFF
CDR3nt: TGTGCCAGCAGCCACACAGGGGGCCCTGCTAACACTGAAGCTTTCTTT

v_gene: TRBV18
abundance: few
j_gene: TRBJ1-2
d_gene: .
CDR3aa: CASSSLQSKYGYTF
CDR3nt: TGTGCCAGCTCGTCCTTACAGAGTAAATATGGCTACACCTTC

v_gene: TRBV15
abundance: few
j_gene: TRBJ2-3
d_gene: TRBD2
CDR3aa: CATSRDEAGAQSDTQYF
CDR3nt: TGTGCCACCAGCAGAGATGAGGCGGGAGCCCAGTCGGATACGCAGTATTTT

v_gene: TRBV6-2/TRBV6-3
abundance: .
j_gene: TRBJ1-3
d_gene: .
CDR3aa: CASRTSSGNTIYF
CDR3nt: TGTGCCAGCAGGACATCCTCTGGAAACACCATATATTTT

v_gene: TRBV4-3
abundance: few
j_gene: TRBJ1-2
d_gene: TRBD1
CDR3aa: CASSQGDRGYGYTF
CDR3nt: TGCGCCAGCAGCCAAGGGGACAGGGGGTATGGCTACACCTTC

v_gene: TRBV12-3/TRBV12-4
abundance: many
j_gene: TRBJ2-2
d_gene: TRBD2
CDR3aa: CASSWTSGRSGELFF
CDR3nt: TGTGCCAGCAGCTGGACTAGCGGGAGATCCGGGGAGCTGTTTTTT

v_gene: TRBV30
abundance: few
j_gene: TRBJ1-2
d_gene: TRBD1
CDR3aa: CAWIPDRGYGYTF
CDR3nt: TGTGCCTGGATCCCGGACAGGGGCTATGGCTACACCTTC

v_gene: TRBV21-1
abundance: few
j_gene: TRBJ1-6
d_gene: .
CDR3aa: CASIQGALSPLHF
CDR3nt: TGTGCCAGCATACAGGGGGCCCTTTCACCCCTCCACTTT

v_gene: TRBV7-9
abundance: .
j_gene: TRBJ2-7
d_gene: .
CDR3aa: CASSLGAGPPLYEQYF
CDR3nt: TGTGCCAGCAGCTTAGGGGCCGGCCCCCCACTTTACGAGCAGTACTTC

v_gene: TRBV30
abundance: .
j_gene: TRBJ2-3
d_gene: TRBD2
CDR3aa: CAWRGTSGMPDTQYF
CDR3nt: TGTGCCTGGAGGGGGACTAGCGGGATGCCAGATACGCAGTATTTT

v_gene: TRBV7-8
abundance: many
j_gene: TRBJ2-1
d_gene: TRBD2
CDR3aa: CASSPGGTRPYNEQFF
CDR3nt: TGTGCCAGCAGCCCAGGTGGGACTAGGCCCTACAATGAGCAGTTCTTC

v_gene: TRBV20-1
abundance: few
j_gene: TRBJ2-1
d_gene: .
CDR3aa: CSARSSAYNEQFF
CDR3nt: TGCAGTGCTAGGAGCTCCGCATACAATGAGCAGTTCTTC

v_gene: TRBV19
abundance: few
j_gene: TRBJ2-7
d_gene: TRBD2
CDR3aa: CASSIQTSGGVEQYF
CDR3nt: TGTGCCAGTAGTATCCAGACTAGCGGAGGGGTCGAGCAGTACTTC

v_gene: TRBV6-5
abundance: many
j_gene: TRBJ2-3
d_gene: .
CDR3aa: CASSGVTTDTQYF
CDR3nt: TGTGCCAGCTCAGGAGTGACCACAGATACGCAGTATTTT

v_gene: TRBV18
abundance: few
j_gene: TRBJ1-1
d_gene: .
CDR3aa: CASSPRVEGGTEAFF
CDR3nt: TGTGCCAGCTCACCCAGGGTGGAGGGTGGCACTGAAGCTTTCTTT

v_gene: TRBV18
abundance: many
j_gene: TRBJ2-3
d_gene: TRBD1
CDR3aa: CASSPGDRGTDTQYF
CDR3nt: TGTGCCAGCTCACCTGGGGACAGAGGCACAGATACGCAGTATTTT

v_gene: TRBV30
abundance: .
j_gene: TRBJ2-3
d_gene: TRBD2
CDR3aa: CAWSPYGRADTDTQYF
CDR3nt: TGTGCCTGGAGCCCCTACGGGAGGGCTGACACAGATACGCAGTATTTT

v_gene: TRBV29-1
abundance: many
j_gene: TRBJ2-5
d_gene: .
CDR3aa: CSVEENPRMETQYF
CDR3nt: TGCAGCGTTGAAGAGAACCCAAGGATGGAGACCCAGTACTTC

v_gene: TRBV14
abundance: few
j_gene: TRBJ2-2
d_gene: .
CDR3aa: CASSQDSRNTGELFF
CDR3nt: TGTGCCAGCAGCCAAGATTCGCGAAACACCGGGGAGCTGTTTTTT

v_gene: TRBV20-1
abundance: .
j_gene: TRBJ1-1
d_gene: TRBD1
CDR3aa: CSATHRDRGLDTEAFF
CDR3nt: TGCAGTGCTACCCACCGGGACAGGGGGCTGGACACTGAAGCTTTCTTT

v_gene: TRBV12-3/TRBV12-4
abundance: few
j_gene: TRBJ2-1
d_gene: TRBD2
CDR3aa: CASSGLASANEQFF
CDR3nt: TGTGCCAGTTCGGGACTAGCCAGTGCAAATGAGCAGTTCTTC

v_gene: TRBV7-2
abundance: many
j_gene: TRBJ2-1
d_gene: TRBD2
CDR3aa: CASSLGLAGGAGEQFF
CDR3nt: TGTGCCAGCAGCTTAGGACTAGCGGGAGGTGCGGGTGAGCAGTTCTTC